This section outlines one T cell receptor beta chain sequence together with its context. Trimming stripped 2 bases from V and 2 bases from J, with 19 bases between. CDR3 length: 17 residues. Germline V lookup: CDR1 SGHRS, CDR2 YFSETQ. Repertoires were generated with immunoSEQ multiplex PCR, while TCRdb's copy carries only in-frame clones and drops some. The sample has 100,000 to 150,000 clones; around nine tenths are singletons. This specimen belongs to a study of control samples from healthy donors and cancer patients. This rearrangement joins TRBV5-1 to TRBJ1-1; TRBD1 might be the D (6 bases). The sample was blood. This clonotype was sampled from a man aged 25 to 40 in good health. The CDR3 nucleotides are TGCGCCAGCAGCTTAGGATCAGGGGCTAAGACAAACACTGAAGCTTTCTTT. It is translated as CASSLGSGAKTNTEAFF. The complete variable domain, with remaining parts taken from reference TRBV5-1 and TRBJ1-1, reads KAGVTQTPRYLIKTRGQQVTLSCSPISGHRSVSWYQQTPGQGLQFLFEYFSETQRNKGNFPGRFSGRQFSNSRSEMNVSTLELGDSALYLCASSLGSGAKTNTEAFFGQGTRLTVV.